The 16 T cell receptor beta chains presented below share a single source sample, sequenced in a study of control samples from healthy donors and cancer patients. Assay: immunoSEQ multiplex PCR; the TCRdb copy retains only in-frame clones and omits some. This sample has roughly 370,000 clones; about 93% occur once, and the top ten carry 5% to 8%. The specimen sequenced was PBMCs. The receptor source for this set is a man in his forties with head and neck cancer.

The genes are TRBV5-1 and TRBJ2-3; D call uncertain. In germline, CDR1 is SGHRS, CDR2 YFSETQ. This CDR3 contains 17 residues. V dropped 1 base and J dropped 3 bases, with 18 bases sitting between them. CDR3 sequence: CASSLSGQPRVTDTQYF. CDR3 nucleotides: TGCGCCAGCAGCTTGTCTGGGCAGCCAAGAGTAACAGATACGCAGTATTTT.

The chain is built from TRBV6-2 or TRBV6-3 and TRBJ2-3, with 9 bases lining up with TRBD2. Unmatched junction bases numbered 10, after V lost 2 bases and J lost 1 base. CDR1 is MNHEY and CDR2 is SVGEGT in the germline V gene. This CDR3 contains 18 residues. Written as DNA, the CDR3 is TGTGCCAGCAGTTACCGCCCTAGCGGGGCGCGGGGCACAGATACGCAGTATTTT. It yields the protein CASSYRPSGARGTDTQYF.

This clone appeared a single time. This chain joins TRBV30 and TRBJ2-7, with a weak D call TRBD1 (6 bases). This CDR3 contains 13 residues. Germline CDR1 GTSNPN, CDR2 SVGIG (reference sequence). Trimming removed 8 bases at V and 2 bases at J, with 16 bases between. CDR3 region: CARGQHYPYEQYF. The CDR3 nucleotides read TGTGCCAGAGGACAGCACTACCCCTACGAGCAGTACTTC.

This clone was counted once. V usage is TRBV5-6 and J usage is TRBJ1-3, with D hard to call. The V gene lost 1 base and the J gene lost 1 base, with 15 bases spanning the gap. The CDR3 runs 17 residues. Per germline, CDR1 SGHDT and CDR2 YYEEEE. CDR3 nucleotide sequence: TGTGCCAGCAGCTTGAGTTTTAGTGGAGGGTCTGGAAACACCATATATTTT. This gives the protein CASSLSFSGGSGNTIYF.

This clone was seen more than once but under ten times. The genes are TRBV12-3 or TRBV12-4 and TRBJ2-7; 11 bases match TRBD1. J was trimmed by 6 bases and V by 3 bases; bases with no gene match: 1. The CDR3 spans 13 residues. The CDR3 coding sequence is TGTGCCAGCAGTTTGGACAGGGGGCGCGAGCAGTACTTC. Protein: CASSLDRGREQYF.

The chain carries TRBV27 and TRBJ2-2, with 10 positions matching TRBD1. CDR3 size: 16 residues. V gave up 6 bases and J gave up 1 base; unmatched junction bases: 5. Germline-derived CDR1 and CDR2 are MNHEY and SMNVEV (reference sequence). Here the CDR3 reads CASRRQGAGNTGELFF. In nucleotides, the CDR3 is TGTGCCAGCAGGCGACAGGGGGCGGGGAACACCGGGGAGCTGTTTTTT.

CDR3 DNA sequence: TGTGCCAGCAGCCAGAGAACAGGGTACTATGGCTACACCTTC. Protein product: CASSQRTGYYGYTF. This chain links TRBV3-1 (or the pseudogene TRBV3-2) with TRBJ1-2; the D gene is possibly TRBD1 (6 bases). The CDR3 is made up of 14 amino acids. CDR1 and CDR2 from the germline V gene are LGHDT and YNNKEL (reference sequence). Trimming stripped 3 bases from V and 3 bases from J, with 11 bases between.

The chain couples TRBV5-6 to TRBJ2-3; no firm D call. This CDR3 spans 12 amino acids. CDR1 and CDR2 (germline): SGHDT, YYEEEE. The V end lost 1 base, the J end lost 3 bases, and 3 bases lay between the germline ends. CDR3 sequence: CASSLPTDTQYF. The DNA of the CDR3 is TGTGCCAGCAGCTTGCCTACAGATACGCAGTATTTT. Using reference TRBV5-6 and TRBJ2-3 for the parts outside the CDR3, the full variable domain is DAGVTQSPTHLIKTRGQQVTLRCSPKSGHDTVSWYQQALGQGPQFIFQYYEEEERQRGNFPDRFSGHQFPNYSSELNVNALLLGDSALYLCASSLPTDTQYFGPGTRLTVL.

The V call is TRBV2, the J call TRBJ1-6; D remains ambiguous. The CDR3 spans 13 residues. The V and J ends lost 7 bases and 0 bases respectively, with 4 bases between them. Germline V CDR1 and CDR2: SNHLY, FYNNEI. For the CDR3, the DNA is TGTGCCAGCATGGGCTCCTATAATTCACCCCTCCACTTT. This codes for CASMGSYNSPLHF. Looking up the rest from reference TRBV2 and TRBJ1-6 gives the full variable domain: EPEVTQTPSHQVTQMGQEVILRCVPISNHLYFYWYRQILGQKVEFLVSFYNNEISEKSEIFDDQFSVERPDGSNFTLKIRSTKLEDSAMYFCASMGSYNSPLHFGNGTRLTVT.

This clone was counted only a few times. As DNA, the CDR3 is TGCGCCAGCAGCTTAAACGGGCGGGACATCTCCTACGAGCAGTACTTC. It translates to CASSLNGRDISYEQYF. This chain uses TRBV5-1 with TRBJ2-7; D is perhaps TRBD1 or TRBD2 (6 bases each). Trimming took 2 bases from V and 0 from J, leaving 15 bases between them. CDR1 SGHRS and CDR2 YFSETQ come from the germline V gene. CDR3 size: 16 residues.

V gene TRBV30 combines with J gene TRBJ1-2; TRBD1 is a possible D gene (5 bases). The CDR3 has 14 residues. Germline CDR1 reads GTSNPN; CDR2 reads SVGIG (reference sequence). Trimming took 0 bases from V and 6 from J, leaving 14 bases between them. As DNA, the CDR3 is TGTGCCTGGAGTGTAGGCCTCGGGGGAAATGGCTACACCTTC. This translates into CAWSVGLGGNGYTF. Complete variable domain (other parts from reference TRBV30 and TRBJ1-2): SQTIHQWPATLVQPVGSPLSLECTVEGTSNPNLYWYRQAAGRGLQLLFYSVGIGQISSEVPQNLSASRPQDRQFILSSKKLLLSDSGFYLCAWSVGLGGNGYTFGSGTRLTVV.

The chain has TRBV27 and TRBJ2-7, with D uncertain. V lost 6 bases and J 3 bases, leaving 18 bases between the germline ends. The CDR3 extends over 15 amino acids. Germline V gene data show CDR1 as MNHEY and CDR2 as SMNVEV (reference sequence). CDR3 in amino acids: CASSPDGYIDYEQYF. DNA of the CDR3: TGTGCCAGCAGCCCGGATGGGTACATCGACTACGAGCAGTACTTC.

The chain has TRBV27 and TRBJ1-6; 8 positions match TRBD1. Trimming removed 3 bases from V and 4 bases from J; junction bases left unmatched: 11. Germline CDR1 is MNHEY and CDR2 is SMNVEV (reference sequence). This CDR3 has 18 residues. The CDR3 loop reads CASSLASGTGFYNSPLHF. The CDR3 region has the DNA TGTGCCAGCAGTTTGGCTTCCGGGACAGGTTTTTATAATTCACCCCTCCACTTT.

The chain couples TRBV11-3 to TRBJ2-1; 12 bases are shared with TRBD2. Trimming at V came to 5 bases and at J to 1 base, leaving 6 bases not matched to a gene. The CDR3 runs 17 residues. CDR1 and CDR2 from the germline V gene are SGHNT and YENEEA. The CDR3: CASSPGLAGLSYNEQFF. CDR3 in DNA: TGTGCCAGCAGCCCGGGACTAGCGGGTCTATCCTACAATGAGCAGTTCTTC.

This chain connects TRBV5-4 to TRBJ1-5, with D possibly TRBD1 on 6 matching bases. V lost 1 base, J lost 2 bases, and 10 bases lay in between. The CDR3 is made up of 15 amino acids. Germline lookup yields CDR1 SGHNT and CDR2 YYREEE (reference sequence). The CDR3 nucleotides are TGTGCCAGCAGCTTGTGGGCAGGGGGCAATCAGCCCCAGCATTTT. This codes for CASSLWAGGNQPQHF.

This chain uses TRBV30 with TRBJ2-1; 12 nucleotides line up with TRBD2. CDR1 is GTSNPN and CDR2 is SVGIG in the germline V gene (reference sequence). After removal of 1 base from V and 7 bases from J, the junction contained 2 bases not matched to a gene. The CDR3 sequence is 14 residues long. CDR3 nucleotides: TGTGCCTGGAGTGGGGGACTAGCGGGTAATGAGCAGTTCTTC. Translation gives CAWSGGLAGNEQFF.